This is a list of T cell receptor beta chains from one sample in a study of control samples from healthy donors and cancer patients. Only in-frame clones appear in the TCRdb table, and some are missing; sequencing was by immunoSEQ multiplex PCR. The sample shows 150,000 to 190,000 clones, roughly 92% of them seen only once. Specimen: blood. The receptors derive from a man aged 50-60 years in good health. The CDR3 runs from the conserved cysteine through the conserved F or W. Each record gives: J gene, D gene, V gene, clone size, CDR3 protein, CDR3 DNA. A D gene is named only where the DNA matches it firmly. Size is omitted from some rows. Given values are once, few, many or a class for expanded clones.

TRBJ2-1	NA	TRBV12-3/TRBV12-4	NA	CASSRGNEQFF	TGTGCCAGCAGCAGGGGCAATGAGCAGTTCTTC
TRBJ2-1	NA	TRBV5-1	NA	CASSLWDGYNEQFF	TGCGCCAGCAGCTTGTGGGACGGCTACAATGAGCAGTTCTTC
TRBJ2-4	NA	TRBV19	NA	CASSPWVASVGKNIQYF	TGTGCCAGTAGTCCCTGGGTGGCTAGCGTAGGCAAAAACATTCAGTACTTC
TRBJ1-2	NA	TRBV3-1/TRBV3-2	NA	CASSAFYGYTF	TGTGCCAGCAGCGCGTTTTATGGCTACACCTTC
TRBJ2-5	NA	TRBV28	NA	CASSSPLGVETQYF	TGTGCCAGCAGTTCGCCCTTAGGGGTGGAGACCCAGTACTTC
TRBJ1-1	NA	TRBV29-1	NA	CSVSENTEAFF	TGCAGCGTTTCAGAGAACACTGAAGCTTTCTTT
TRBJ2-3	TRBD2	TRBV4-1	NA	CASSQDEGGGGQYF	TGCGCCAGCAGCCAAGACGAGGGAGGCGGGGGGCAGTATTTT
TRBJ1-5	NA	TRBV18	NA	CASSPGAARSNQPQHF	TGTGCCAGCTCACCAGGGGCAGCCCGTAGCAATCAGCCCCAGCATTTT
TRBJ2-7	TRBD2	TRBV20-1	NA	CSASGASGVKGERGGRIYEQYF	TGCAGTGCTAGTGGAGCCTCGGGAGTTAAGGGAGAGCGGGGTGGCAGAATCTACGAGCAGTACTTC
TRBJ2-5	NA	TRBV3-1/TRBV3-2	NA	CASSPGWGQETQYF	TGTGCCAGCAGCCCCGGATGGGGGCAAGAGACCCAGTACTTC
TRBJ2-1	NA	TRBV5-4	NA	CASSLAAGSYNEQFF	TGTGCCAGCAGCTTGGCCGCAGGGTCCTACAATGAGCAGTTCTTC
TRBJ1-6	NA	TRBV5-1	NA	CASGEGGPLPNSPLHF	TGCGCCAGCGGAGAGGGTGGCCCGTTACCCAATTCACCCCTCCACTTT
TRBJ1-2	NA	TRBV29-1	NA	CSVRQSNYGYTF	TGCAGCGTTCGACAGTCAAACTATGGCTACACCTTC
TRBJ1-5	NA	TRBV15	NA	CATSRERDSNQPQHF	TGTGCCACCAGCAGAGAACGGGATAGCAATCAGCCCCAGCATTTT
TRBJ2-1	NA	TRBV28	few	CASKGGFVANEQFF	TGTGCCAGCAAGGGGGGGTTCGTCGCCAATGAGCAGTTCTTC
TRBJ1-3	NA	TRBV11-2	NA	CASRLSSGNTIYF	TGTGCCAGCAGACTGAGCTCTGGAAACACCATATATTTT
TRBJ2-7	TRBD1	TRBV2	NA	CASKTGGDYEQYF	TGTGCCAGCAAGACAGGGGGCGATTACGAGCAGTACTTC